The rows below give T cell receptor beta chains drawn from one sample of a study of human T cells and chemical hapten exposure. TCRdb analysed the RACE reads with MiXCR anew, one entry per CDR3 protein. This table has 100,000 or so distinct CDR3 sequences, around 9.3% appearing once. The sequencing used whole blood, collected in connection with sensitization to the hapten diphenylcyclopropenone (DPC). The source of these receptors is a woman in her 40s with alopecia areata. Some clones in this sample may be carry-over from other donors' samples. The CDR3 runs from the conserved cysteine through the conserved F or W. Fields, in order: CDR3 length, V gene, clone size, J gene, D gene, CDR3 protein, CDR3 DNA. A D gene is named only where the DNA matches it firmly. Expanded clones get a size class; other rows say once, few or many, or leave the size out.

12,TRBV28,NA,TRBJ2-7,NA,CASSLLGYEQYF,TGTGCCAGCAGCCTACTAGGGTACGAGCAGTACTTC
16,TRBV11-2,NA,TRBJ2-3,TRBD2,CASSLVAGGPTDTQYF,TGTGCCAGCAGCTTAGTGGCGGGAGGTCCCACAGATACGCAGTATTTT
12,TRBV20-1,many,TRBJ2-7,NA,CSAGAGTYEQYF,TGCAGTGCCGGTGCGGGAACCTACGAGCAGTACTTC
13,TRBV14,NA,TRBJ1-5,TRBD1,CASSPQGLQPQHF,TGTGCCAGCAGCCCACAGGGGCTTCAGCCCCAGCATTTT
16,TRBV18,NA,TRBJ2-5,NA,CASSPPEGTTQETQYF,TGTGCCAGCTCGCCCCCAGAGGGTACAACCCAAGAGACCCAGTACTTC
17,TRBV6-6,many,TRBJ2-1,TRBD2,CASSTGTSGSSYNEQFF,TGTGCCAGCAGTACGGGGACTAGCGGAAGCTCCTACAATGAGCAGTTCTTC
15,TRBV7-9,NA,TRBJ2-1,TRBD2,CASIPTSGVYNEQFF,TGTGCCAGCATCCCGACTAGCGGAGTATACAATGAGCAGTTCTTC
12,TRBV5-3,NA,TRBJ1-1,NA,CAKDRGNTEAFF,TGTGCCAAAGACCGGGGGAACACTGAAGCTTTCTTT
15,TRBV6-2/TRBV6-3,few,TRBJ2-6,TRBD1,CASRTRGSGANVLTF,TGTGCCAGCAGGACCAGGGGGTCTGGGGCCAACGTCCTGACTTTC
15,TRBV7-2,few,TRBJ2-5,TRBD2,CASSLSSGRFETQYF,TGTGCCAGCAGCTTAAGTAGCGGGAGGTTCGAGACCCAGTACTTC
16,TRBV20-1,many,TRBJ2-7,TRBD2,CSARDAGTSDYHEQYF,TGCAGTGCTAGAGACGCCGGGACTAGCGATTATCACGAGCAGTACTTC
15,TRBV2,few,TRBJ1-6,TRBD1,CASTKGTGGNSPLHF,TGTGCCAGCACGAAAGGAACAGGGGGCAATTCACCCCTCCACTTT
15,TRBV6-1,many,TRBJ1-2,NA,CASSEYGAIPHGYTF,TGTGCCAGCAGTGAATACGGGGCCATCCCTCATGGCTACACCTTC
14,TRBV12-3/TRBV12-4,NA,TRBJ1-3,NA,CASSFSVGGNTIYF,TGTGCCAGCAGTTTTTCGGTCGGAGGAAACACCATATATTTT
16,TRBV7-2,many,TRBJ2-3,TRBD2,CASSTSAGVLTDTQYF,TGTGCCAGCAGTACCTCTGCGGGGGTCCTCACAGATACGCAGTATTTT
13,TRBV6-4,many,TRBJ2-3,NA,CASSKGSTDTQYF,TGTGCCAGCAGTAAAGGGAGCACAGATACGCAGTATTTT
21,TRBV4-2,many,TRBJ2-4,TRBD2,CASSHTLVGLAGLRAKNIQYF,TGTGCCAGCAGCCATACACTCGTTGGACTAGCGGGCCTAAGGGCCAAAAACATTCAGTACTTC
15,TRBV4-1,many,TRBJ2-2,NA,CASSQDPLVPGELFF,TGCGCCAGCAGCCAAGATCCGCTAGTTCCCGGGGAGCTGTTTTTT
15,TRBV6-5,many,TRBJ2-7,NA,CASSYSDRLTYEQYF,TGTGCCAGCAGTTACTCAGACAGGTTAACCTACGAGCAGTACTTC
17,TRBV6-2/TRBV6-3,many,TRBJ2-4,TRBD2,CASSYGVAGGRRDIQYF,TGTGCCAGCAGTTACGGAGTAGCGGGAGGGAGAAGAGACATTCAGTACTTC
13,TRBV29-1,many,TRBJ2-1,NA,CSVEVIPGNEQFF,TGCAGCGTTGAAGTAATCCCGGGTAATGAGCAGTTCTTC
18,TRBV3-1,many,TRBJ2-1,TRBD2,CASSQGLSGRAVPNEQFF,TGTGCCAGCAGCCAAGGGCTTAGCGGGAGGGCCGTTCCCAATGAGCAGTTCTTC
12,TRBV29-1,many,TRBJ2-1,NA,CSVRGTTHEQFF,TGCAGCGTTAGAGGCACAACTCATGAGCAGTTCTTC
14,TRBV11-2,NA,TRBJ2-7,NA,CASSFFSPADEQYF,TGTGCCAGCAGCTTTTTCTCCCCGGCTGACGAGCAGTACTTC
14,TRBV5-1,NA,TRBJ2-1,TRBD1,CASSSGTDPNEQFF,TGCGCCAGCAGCTCGGGGACAGACCCCAATGAGCAGTTCTTC
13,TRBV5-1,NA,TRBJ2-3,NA,CASSSGHQDTQYF,TGCGCCAGCAGCTCGGGACACCAAGATACGCAGTATTTT
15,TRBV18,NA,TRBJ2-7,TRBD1,CASSPPGTGIYEQYF,TGTGCCAGCTCACCACCCGGGACAGGGATCTACGAGCAGTACTTC
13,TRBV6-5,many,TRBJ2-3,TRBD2,CASVGRGTDTQYF,TGTGCCAGCGTCGGGAGGGGCACAGATACGCAGTATTTT
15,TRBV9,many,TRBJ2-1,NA,CASSPGAFAYNEQFF,TGTGCCAGCAGCCCCGGGGCATTCGCCTACAATGAGCAGTTCTTC
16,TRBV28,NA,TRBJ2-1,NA,CASIPGSSLSYNEQFF,TGTGCCAGCATCCCCGGGTCTTCTCTCTCCTACAATGAGCAGTTCTTC
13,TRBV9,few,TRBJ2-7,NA,CASSVVSSSEQYF,TGTGCCAGCAGCGTAGTGAGTAGCTCCGAGCAGTACTTC
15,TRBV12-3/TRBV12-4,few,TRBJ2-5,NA,CASSLGQVVRETQYF,TGTGCCAGCAGTTTAGGACAGGTCGTTCGAGAGACCCAGTACTTC
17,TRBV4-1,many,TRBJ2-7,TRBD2,CASSQDGLAGTFYEQYF,TGCGCCAGCAGCCAAGATGGATTAGCGGGTACCTTCTACGAGCAGTACTTC
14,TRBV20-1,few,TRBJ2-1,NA,CSAREDPSYNEQFF,TGCAGTGCTAGGGAAGACCCCTCCTACAATGAGCAGTTCTTC
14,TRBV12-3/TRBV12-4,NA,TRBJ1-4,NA,CASSYGASNEKLFF,TGTGCCAGCAGTTACGGCGCTTCTAATGAAAAACTGTTTTTT
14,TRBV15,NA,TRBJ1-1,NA,CATSRDQGWPEAFF,TGTGCCACCAGCAGAGATCAGGGGTGGCCTGAAGCTTTCTTT
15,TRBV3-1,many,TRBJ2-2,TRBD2,CASSQGGPNTGELFF,TGTGCCAGCAGCCAGGGAGGGCCGAACACCGGGGAGCTGTTTTTT
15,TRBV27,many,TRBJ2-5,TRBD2,CASSRIPPGGETQYF,TGTGCCAGCAGTCGTATCCCCCCGGGGGGGGAGACCCAGTACTTC
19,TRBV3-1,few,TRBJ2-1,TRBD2,CASSSTGTSGASSYNEQFF,TGTGCCAGCAGTTCAACCGGGACTAGCGGGGCGAGCTCCTACAATGAGCAGTTCTTC
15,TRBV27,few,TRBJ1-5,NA,CASSLSTGGNQPQHF,TGTGCCAGCAGTTTATCGACGGGGGGCAATCAGCCCCAGCATTTT
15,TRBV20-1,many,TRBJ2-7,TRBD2,CSARDGGGRAYEQYF,TGCAGTGCTAGAGATGGGGGGGGAAGGGCCTACGAGCAGTACTTC
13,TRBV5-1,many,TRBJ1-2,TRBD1,CASSLGQGGRYTF,TGCGCCAGCAGCCTCGGACAGGGGGGTCGCTACACCTTC
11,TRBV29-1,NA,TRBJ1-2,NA,CSVDEDYGYTF,TGCAGCGTTGACGAAGACTATGGCTACACCTTC
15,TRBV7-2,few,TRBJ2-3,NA,CASSLAATGADTQYF,TGTGCCAGCAGCTTAGCGGCGACTGGCGCAGATACGCAGTATTTT
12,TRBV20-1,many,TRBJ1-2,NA,CSARDAGAGYTF,TGCAGTGCTAGAGATGCGGGGGCGGGCTACACCTTC
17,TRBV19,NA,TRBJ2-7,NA,CASSHTQDSGVSYEQYF,TGTGCCAGTAGTCACACCCAAGATAGCGGAGTATCCTACGAGCAGTACTTC
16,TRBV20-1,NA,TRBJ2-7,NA,CSARDFEGPAPYEQYF,TGCAGTGCTAGAGATTTCGAGGGACCGGCCCCCTACGAGCAGTACTTC
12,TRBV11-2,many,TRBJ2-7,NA,CASSSNVHEQYF,TGTGCCAGCAGCTCGAACGTCCACGAGCAGTACTTC
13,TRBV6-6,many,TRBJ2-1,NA,CASTELTYNEQFF,TGTGCCAGCACAGAACTAACATACAATGAGCAGTTCTTC
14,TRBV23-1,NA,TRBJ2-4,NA,CASIEFRCKNIQYF,TGCGCCAGCATCGAGTTTAGGTGCAAAAACATTCAGTACTTC